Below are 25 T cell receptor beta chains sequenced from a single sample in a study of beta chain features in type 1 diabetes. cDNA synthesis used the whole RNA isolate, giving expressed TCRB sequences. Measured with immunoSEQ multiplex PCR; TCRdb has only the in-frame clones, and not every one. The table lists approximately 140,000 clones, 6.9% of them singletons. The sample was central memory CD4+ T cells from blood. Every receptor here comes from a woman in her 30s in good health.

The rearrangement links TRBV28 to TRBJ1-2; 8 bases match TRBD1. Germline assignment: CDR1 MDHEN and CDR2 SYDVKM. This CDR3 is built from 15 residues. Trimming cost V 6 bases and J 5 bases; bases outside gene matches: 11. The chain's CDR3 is CASSLTGGLAYGYTF. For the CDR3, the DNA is TGTGCCAGCAGCCTTACAGGGGGGTTGGCATATGGCTACACCTTC.

CDR3 DNA: TGTGCCAGCAGACCGGGAAGAGCCTACGAGCAGTACTTC. As protein: CASRPGRAYEQYF. This chain links TRBV6-5 with TRBJ2-7; tentatively, D is TRBD2 (5 bases). Germline CDR1 reads MNHEY; CDR2 reads SVGAGI. The CDR3 is 13 residues long. The germline V and J ends were trimmed by 6 bases and 2 bases, with 11 bases remaining between them.

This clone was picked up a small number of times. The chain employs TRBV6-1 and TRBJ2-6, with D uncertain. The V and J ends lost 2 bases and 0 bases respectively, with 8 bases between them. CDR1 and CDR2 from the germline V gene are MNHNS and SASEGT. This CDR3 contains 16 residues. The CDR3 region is CASSEQASSGANVLTF. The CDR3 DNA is TGTGCCAGCAGTGAACAGGCCTCCTCTGGGGCCAACGTCCTGACTTTC.

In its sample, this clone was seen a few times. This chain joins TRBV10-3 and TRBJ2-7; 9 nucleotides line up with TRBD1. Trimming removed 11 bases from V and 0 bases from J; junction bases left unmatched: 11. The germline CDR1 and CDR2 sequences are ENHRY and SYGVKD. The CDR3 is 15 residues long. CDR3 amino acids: CAGSSGTGSSYEQYF. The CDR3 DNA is TGTGCCGGATCTTCCGGGACAGGGTCCTCCTACGAGCAGTACTTC.

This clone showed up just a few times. In DNA form, the CDR3 reads TGTGCCAGCAGCTTAGCGTTTTTAGCGGGAGGCCCGGGGAAGACCCAGTACTTC. This translates into CASSLAFLAGGPGKTQYF. The rearrangement uses TRBV7-2 and TRBJ2-5, with 10 positions matching TRBD2. J gave up 6 bases and V 0 bases, and 13 bases lay outside the gene matches. CDR1 and CDR2 from the germline V gene are SGHTA and FQGNSA. The CDR3 extends over 18 amino acids.

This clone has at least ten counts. The CDR3 DNA is TGTGCCAGCAGCTTAGACGAGGGACAGGGCGGAAACACCATATATTTT. Encoded protein: CASSLDEGQGGNTIYF. This chain connects TRBV5-4 to TRBJ1-3, with 9 nucleotides matching TRBD1. The ends lost 2 bases at V and 4 bases at J; junction bases unmatched: 7. The CDR3 is 16 residues long. CDR1 and CDR2 (germline): SGHNT, YYREEE (reference sequence).

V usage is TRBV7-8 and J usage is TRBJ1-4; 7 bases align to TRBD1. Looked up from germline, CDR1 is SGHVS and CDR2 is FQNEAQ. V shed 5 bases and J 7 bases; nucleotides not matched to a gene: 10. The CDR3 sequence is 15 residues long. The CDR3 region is CASSITGTAPEKLFF. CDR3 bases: TGTGCCAGCAGCATAACCGGGACAGCCCCTGAAAAACTGTTTTTT.

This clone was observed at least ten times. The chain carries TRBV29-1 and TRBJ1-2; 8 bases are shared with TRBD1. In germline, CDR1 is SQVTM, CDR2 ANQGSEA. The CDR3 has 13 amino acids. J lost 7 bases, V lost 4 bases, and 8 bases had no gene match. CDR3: CSVAPQGAFGYTF. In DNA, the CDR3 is TGCAGCGTTGCTCCCCAGGGGGCCTTTGGCTACACCTTC.

The CDR3 loop reads CASSSSLLAGRNGELFF. CDR3 DNA: TGTGCCAGCAGCTCTAGTTTGCTAGCGGGGAGGAACGGGGAGCTGTTTTTT. The rearrangement joins TRBV7-3 to TRBJ2-2, with 9 nucleotides matching TRBD2. Germline V gene lookup returns CDR1 SGHTA and CDR2 FQGTGA. V was pared by 4 bases and J by 7 bases, with 13 bases of the junction left unmatched. The CDR3 runs to 17 residues.

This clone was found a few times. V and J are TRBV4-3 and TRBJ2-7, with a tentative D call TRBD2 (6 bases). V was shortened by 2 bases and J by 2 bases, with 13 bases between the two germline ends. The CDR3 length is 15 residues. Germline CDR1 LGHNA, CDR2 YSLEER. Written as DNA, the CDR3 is TGCGCCAGCAGCCAATTGGTGGGAGGTACCTACGAGCAGTACTTC. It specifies CASSQLVGGTYEQYF.

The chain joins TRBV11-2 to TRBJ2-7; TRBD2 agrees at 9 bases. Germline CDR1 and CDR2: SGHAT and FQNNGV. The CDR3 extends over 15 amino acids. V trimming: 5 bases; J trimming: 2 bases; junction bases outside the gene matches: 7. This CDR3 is CASSRQAGGTYEQYF. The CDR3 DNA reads TGTGCCAGCAGCCGCCAAGCGGGAGGCACCTACGAGCAGTACTTC.

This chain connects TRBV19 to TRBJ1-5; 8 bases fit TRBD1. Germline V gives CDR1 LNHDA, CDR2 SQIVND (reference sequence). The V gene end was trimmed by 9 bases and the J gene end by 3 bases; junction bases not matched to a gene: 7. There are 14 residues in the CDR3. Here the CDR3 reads CASEDRVINQPQHF. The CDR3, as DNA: TGTGCCAGCGAGGACAGGGTGATCAATCAGCCCCAGCATTTT.

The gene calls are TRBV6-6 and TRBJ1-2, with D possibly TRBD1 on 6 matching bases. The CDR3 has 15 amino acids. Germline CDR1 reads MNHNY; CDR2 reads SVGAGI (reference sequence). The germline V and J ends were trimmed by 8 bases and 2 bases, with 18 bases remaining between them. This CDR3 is CASGGHRADNYGYTF. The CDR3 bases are TGTGCCAGCGGGGGACACAGGGCCGACAACTATGGCTACACCTTC.

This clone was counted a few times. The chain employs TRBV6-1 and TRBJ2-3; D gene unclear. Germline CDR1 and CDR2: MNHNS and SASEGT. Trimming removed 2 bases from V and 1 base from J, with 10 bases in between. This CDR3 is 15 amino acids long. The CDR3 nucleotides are TGTGCCAGCAGTGAAACCGGAGATGGCACAGATACGCAGTATTTT. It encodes CASSETGDGTDTQYF.

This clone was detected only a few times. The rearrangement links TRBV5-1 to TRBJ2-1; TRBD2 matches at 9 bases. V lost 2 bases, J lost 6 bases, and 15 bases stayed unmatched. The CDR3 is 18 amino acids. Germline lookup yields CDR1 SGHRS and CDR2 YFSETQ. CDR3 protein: CASSLGSFSGSGVNEQFF. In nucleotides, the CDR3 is TGCGCCAGCAGCTTAGGGTCCTTTAGCGGGAGCGGGGTCAATGAGCAGTTCTTC.

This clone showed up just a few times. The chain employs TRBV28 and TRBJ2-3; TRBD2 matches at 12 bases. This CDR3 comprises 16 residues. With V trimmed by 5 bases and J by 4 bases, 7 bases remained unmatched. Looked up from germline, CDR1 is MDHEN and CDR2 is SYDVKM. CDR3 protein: CASSTLAGGRPDTQYF. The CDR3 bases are TGTGCCAGCAGTACGCTAGCGGGAGGGCGTCCAGATACGCAGTATTTT.

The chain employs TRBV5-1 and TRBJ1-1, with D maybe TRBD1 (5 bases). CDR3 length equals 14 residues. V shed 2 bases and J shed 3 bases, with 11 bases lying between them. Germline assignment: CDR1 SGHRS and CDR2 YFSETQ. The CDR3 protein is CASSFRVGDTEAFF. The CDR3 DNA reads TGCGCCAGCAGCTTCAGGGTAGGGGACACTGAAGCTTTCTTT.

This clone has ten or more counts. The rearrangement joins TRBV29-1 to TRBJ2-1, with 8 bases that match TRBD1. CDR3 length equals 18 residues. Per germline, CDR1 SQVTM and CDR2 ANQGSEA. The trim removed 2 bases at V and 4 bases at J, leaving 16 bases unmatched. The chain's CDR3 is CSVERRGRAGTPYNEQFF. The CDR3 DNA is TGCAGCGTTGAACGCAGGGGGCGAGCGGGCACCCCATACAATGAGCAGTTCTTC.

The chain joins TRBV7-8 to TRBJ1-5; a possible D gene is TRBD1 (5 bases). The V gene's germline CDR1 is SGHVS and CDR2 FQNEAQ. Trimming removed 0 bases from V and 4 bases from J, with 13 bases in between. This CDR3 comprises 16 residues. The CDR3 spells CASSLALDIRNQPQHF. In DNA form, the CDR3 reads TGTGCCAGCAGCTTAGCGCTGGACATACGGAATCAGCCCCAGCATTTT.

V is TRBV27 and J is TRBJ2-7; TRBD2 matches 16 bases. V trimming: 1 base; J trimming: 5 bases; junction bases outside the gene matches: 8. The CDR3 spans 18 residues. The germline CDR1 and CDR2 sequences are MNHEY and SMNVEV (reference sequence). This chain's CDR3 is CASSLFGTSGRARNEQYF. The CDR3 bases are TGTGCCAGCAGTTTATTCGGGACTAGCGGGAGGGCCAGGAACGAGCAGTACTTC.

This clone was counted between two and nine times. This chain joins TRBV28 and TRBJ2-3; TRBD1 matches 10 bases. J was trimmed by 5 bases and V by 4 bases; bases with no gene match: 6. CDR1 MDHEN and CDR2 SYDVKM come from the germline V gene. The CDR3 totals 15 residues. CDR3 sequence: CASSWTGGGIDTQYF. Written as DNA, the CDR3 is TGTGCCAGCAGTTGGACAGGGGGAGGCATAGATACGCAGTATTTT.

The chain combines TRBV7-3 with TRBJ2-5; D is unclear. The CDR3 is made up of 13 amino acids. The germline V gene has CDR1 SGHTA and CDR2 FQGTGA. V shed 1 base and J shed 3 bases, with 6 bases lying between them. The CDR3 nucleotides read TGTGCCAGCAGCTTAAGTCTAGAAGAGACCCAGTACTTC. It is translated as CASSLSLEETQYF.

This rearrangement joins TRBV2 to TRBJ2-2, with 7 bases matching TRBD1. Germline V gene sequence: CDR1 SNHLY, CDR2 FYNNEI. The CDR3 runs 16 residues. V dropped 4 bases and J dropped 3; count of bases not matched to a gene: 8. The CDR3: CASSGQGGVDTGELFF. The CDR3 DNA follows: TGTGCCAGCAGTGGACAGGGTGGGGTAGACACCGGGGAGCTGTTTTTT.

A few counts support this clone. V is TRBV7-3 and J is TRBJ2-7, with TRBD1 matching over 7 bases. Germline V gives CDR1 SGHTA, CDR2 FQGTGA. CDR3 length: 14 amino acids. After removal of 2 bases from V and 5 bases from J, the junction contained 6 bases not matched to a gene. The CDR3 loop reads CASSLATGPHEQYF. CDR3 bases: TGTGCCAGCAGCTTAGCGACAGGGCCCCACGAGCAGTACTTC. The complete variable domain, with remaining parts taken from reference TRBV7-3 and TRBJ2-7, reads GAGVSQTPSNKVTEKGKYVELRCDPISGHTALYWYRQSLGQGPEFLIYFQGTGAADDSGLPNDRFFAVRPEGSVSTLKIQRTERGDSAVYLCASSLATGPHEQYFGPGTRLTVT.

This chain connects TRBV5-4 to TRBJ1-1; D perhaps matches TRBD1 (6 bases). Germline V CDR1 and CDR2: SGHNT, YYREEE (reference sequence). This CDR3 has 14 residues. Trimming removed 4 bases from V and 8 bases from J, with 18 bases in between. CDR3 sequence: CASSQGPGGAEAFF. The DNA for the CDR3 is TGTGCCAGCAGCCAGGGGCCTGGGGGGGCGGAAGCTTTCTTT.